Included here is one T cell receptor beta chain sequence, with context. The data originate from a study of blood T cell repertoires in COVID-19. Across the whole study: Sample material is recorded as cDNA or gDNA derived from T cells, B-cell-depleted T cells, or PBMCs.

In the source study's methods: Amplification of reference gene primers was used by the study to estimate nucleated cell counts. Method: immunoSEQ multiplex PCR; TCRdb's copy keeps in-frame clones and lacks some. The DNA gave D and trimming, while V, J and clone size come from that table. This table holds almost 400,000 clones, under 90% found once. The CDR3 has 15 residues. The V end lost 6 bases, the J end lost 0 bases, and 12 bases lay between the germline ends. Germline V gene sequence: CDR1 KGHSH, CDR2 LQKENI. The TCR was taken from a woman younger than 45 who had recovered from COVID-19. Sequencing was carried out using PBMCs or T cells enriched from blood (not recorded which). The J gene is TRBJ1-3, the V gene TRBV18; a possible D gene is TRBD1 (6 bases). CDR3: CASSPDRISGNTIYF. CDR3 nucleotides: TGTGCCAGCTCGCCCGACAGGATCTCTGGAAACACCATATATTTT.